Listed below are T cell receptor beta chains from one sample, sequenced in a study of blood T cell repertoires in COVID-19. Repertoires were generated with immunoSEQ multiplex PCR, while TCRdb's copy carries only in-frame clones and drops some. The sample has fewer than 200,000 clones, around 89% seen once. Sequencing input: peripheral blood. The receptor source for this set is a man in his 60s with acute or convalescent COVID-19. Both conserved end residues are part of each CDR3. D genes are given only for firm matches. Clone size is not always given. Where it is, it says once, few, many or a class for expanded clones.

NA	TRBV3-1/TRBV3-2	NA	TRBJ2-5	TGTGCCAGCAGCCAAGGGGCGGGGCTTCCCAAGACCCAGTACTTC	CASSQGAGLPKTQYF
NA	TRBV27	NA	TRBJ1-5	TGTGCCAGCAGTCCCCGCGGGGGCAATCAGCCCCAGCATTTT	CASSPRGGNQPQHF
once	TRBV24-1	TRBD1	TRBJ1-5	TGTGCCACCAGCCGCACCGGGACAGGGGTTCAGCCCCAGCATTTT	CATSRTGTGVQPQHF
NA	TRBV19	TRBD1	TRBJ1-3	TGTGCCAGTAGTGTAGCCGGGACAGGCTATTTCTCTGGAAACACCATATATTTT	CASSVAGTGYFSGNTIYF
NA	TRBV19	NA	TRBJ1-2	TGTGCCAGTAGACCCCGACAGGACCCTATCTATGGCTACACCTTC	CASRPRQDPIYGYTF
NA	TRBV28	TRBD2	TRBJ2-5	TGTGCCAGCAGTTTAAGCGGGAAGACCCAGTACTTC	CASSLSGKTQYF
NA	TRBV5-1	NA	TRBJ1-1	TGCGCCAGCAGCTTGAGGACATCTAACACTGAAGCTTTCTTT	CASSLRTSNTEAFF
NA	TRBV5-4	NA	TRBJ2-1	TGTGCCAGCAGCTTGGAGGGGTTCGGCAATGAGCAGTTCTTC	CASSLEGFGNEQFF
NA	TRBV7-3	TRBD2	TRBJ2-1	TGTGCCAGCAGCTACGGACTAGCGGGGTCGAACAATGAGCAGTTCTTC	CASSYGLAGSNNEQFF
NA	TRBV19	NA	TRBJ1-1	TGTGCCAGTTCCAACAGGAGGGTTGGGACTGAAGCTTTCTTT	CASSNRRVGTEAFF
once	TRBV9	TRBD1	TRBJ1-2	TGTGCCAGCAGCGTAGGGGGGGACAGGGTGCAAGGCTACACCTTC	CASSVGGDRVQGYTF
NA	TRBV11-2	NA	TRBJ1-3	TGTGCCAGCAGCTTAACCAAGCCGGGACTTATGAGCTCTGGAAACACCATATATTTT	CASSLTKPGLMSSGNTIYF
NA	TRBV5-4	TRBD2	TRBJ2-1	TGTGCCAGCAGCTTGGGTAGGACTAGCGGCTACAATGAGCAGTTCTTC	CASSLGRTSGYNEQFF
NA	TRBV10-3	TRBD2	TRBJ2-2	TGTGCCATCAGCGGGGCGGGGACTAGTCGGTCCGGGGAGCTGTTTTTT	CAISGAGTSRSGELFF
NA	TRBV29-1	TRBD1	TRBJ2-1	TGCAGCGTTGTTAGGGACAGGGTAAATGAGCAGTTCTTC	CSVVRDRVNEQFF
NA	TRBV24-1	TRBD1	TRBJ2-6	TGTGCCACCAGTGACCGGACAGGCTCGGGGGCCAACGTCCTGACTTTC	CATSDRTGSGANVLTF
NA	TRBV19	NA	TRBJ1-1	TGTGCCAGTAGCGAGGGGGTGGGTACTGAAGCTTTCTTT	CASSEGVGTEAFF
NA	TRBV4-1	TRBD2	TRBJ2-1	TGCGCCAGCAGCCTTACTAGCGGTGGTAGGGTTTTAGGGAATGAGCAGTTCTTC	CASSLTSGGRVLGNEQFF
few	TRBV21-1	NA	TRBJ1-5	TGTGCCAGCAGCAAAGAGAGGACAGGGAGTAGCAATCAGCCCCAGCATTTT	CASSKERTGSSNQPQHF
NA	TRBV5-1	NA	TRBJ2-7	TGCGCCAGCAGTTCGAGACAGGCTTGGGCCGAGCAGTACTTC	CASSSRQAWAEQYF
NA	TRBV5-1	NA	TRBJ2-5	TGCGCCAGCAGCCAAGCCCAAGAGACCCAGTACTTC	CASSQAQETQYF
many	TRBV30	NA	TRBJ2-2	TGTGCCTGGACAGGGCTTGCCACCGGGGAGCTGTTTTTT	CAWTGLATGELFF
NA	TRBV5-5	TRBD1	TRBJ1-3	TGTGCCAGCAGCTTGGGGCCGACAGGGGTGAACACCATATATTTT	CASSLGPTGVNTIYF
NA	TRBV5-6	TRBD1	TRBJ1-5	TGTGCCAGCAGCTTCGGGACAGGGGATAGCAATCAGCCCCAGCATTTT	CASSFGTGDSNQPQHF
NA	TRBV5-1	TRBD1	TRBJ1-2	TGCGCCAGCAGCACCGGGACAGCCTATGGCTACACCTTC	CASSTGTAYGYTF
NA	TRBV6-6	TRBD1	TRBJ2-1	TGTGCCAGCAACACACCGGGACAGGGGGCGGGTGAGCAGTTCTTC	CASNTPGQGAGEQFF
few	TRBV11-1	TRBD1	TRBJ2-3	TGTGCCAGCAGCTTAGAAGGGACAGCTGGCACAGATACGCAGTATTTT	CASSLEGTAGTDTQYF
NA	TRBV19	NA	TRBJ2-2	TGTGCCAGTAGTATTGCAAGGAGCACCGGGGAGCTGTTTTTT	CASSIARSTGELFF
NA	TRBV7-6	TRBD1	TRBJ2-1	TGTGCCAGCAGCTTAGGGAGGGGGACAGGGGTGGCTGAGCAGTTCTTC	CASSLGRGTGVAEQFF
NA	TRBV7-2	NA	TRBJ1-2	TGTGCCAGCAGCTTAGGGACTCCCACCGGCGGCTACACCTTC	CASSLGTPTGGYTF
NA	TRBV4-3	NA	TRBJ2-7	TGCGCCAGCAGCCAGGGGCTGAGCTACGAGCAGTACTTC	CASSQGLSYEQYF
NA	TRBV9	NA	TRBJ1-4	TGTGCCAGCAGCGCTCAGGGGTCTAGTGAAAAACTGTTTTTT	CASSAQGSSEKLFF
NA	TRBV10-3	TRBD1	TRBJ2-3	TGTGCCACCTTGGACAGGGGGCGCGCAGATACGCAGTATTTT	CATLDRGRADTQYF
NA	TRBV6-5	TRBD2	TRBJ2-2	TGTGCCAGTCTAGCGGGGGCGAACACCGGGGAGCTGTTTTTT	CASLAGANTGELFF
few	TRBV19	NA	TRBJ2-3	TGTGCCAGTAGTATATCAGGAAGCGGAGCCACAGATACGCAGTATTTT	CASSISGSGATDTQYF
NA	TRBV5-1	TRBD1	TRBJ1-2	TGCGCCAGCAGCGTCGGGACAGGAAAAGGCTACACCTTC	CASSVGTGKGYTF
NA	TRBV29-1	TRBD1	TRBJ1-2	TGCAGCGGGCGGGACAGGGGAAACTATGGCTACACCTTC	CSGRDRGNYGYTF
NA	TRBV7-2	NA	TRBJ2-1	TGTGCCAGCAGCTCGGACTCGTACAATGAGCAGTTCTTC	CASSSDSYNEQFF
NA	TRBV24-1	NA	TRBJ1-2	TGTGCCACCAGTGAGGGGGGGACCAACTATGGCTACACCTTC	CATSEGGTNYGYTF
NA	TRBV27	TRBD1	TRBJ2-5	TGTGCCAGCAGATCCGGACAGGGCATGAAGACCCAGTACTTC	CASRSGQGMKTQYF
NA	TRBV19	NA	TRBJ1-1	TGTGCCAGTAGTATAGTGGGGGGGCGGACTGAAGCTTTCTTT	CASSIVGGRTEAFF
NA	TRBV11-3	NA	TRBJ2-7	TGTGCCAGCAGCTTGATCAAAACCTATCGTCGGCAGTACTTC	CASSLIKTYRRQYF
once	TRBV7-2	NA	TRBJ2-5	TGTGCCAGCTCCAGGAGCGGTAGAGAGACCCAGTACTTC	CASSRSGRETQYF
NA	TRBV4-1	NA	TRBJ1-5	TGCGCCAGCAGCCAAGACCTAAGGGGGGGGGTGTTTGGGCCCCAGCATTTT	CASSQDLRGGVFGPQHF
NA	TRBV7-3	NA	TRBJ1-1	TGTGCCAGCAGCTTAGGAGGGAGGGAGGCCCAGAACACTGAAGCTTTCTTT	CASSLGGREAQNTEAFF
once	TRBV15	NA	TRBJ1-5	TGTGCCACCAGCAGAGTCCGGGGAAGCAATCAGCCCCAGCATTTT	CATSRVRGSNQPQHF
NA	TRBV27	TRBD1	TRBJ1-2	TGTGCCAGCAGGCACGGGACAGGGAAAACTAACTATGGCTACACCTTC	CASRHGTGKTNYGYTF
NA	TRBV19	NA	TRBJ1-1	TGTGCCAGCAGAATTTTCCTCTTGGGGACTGGGGGCACTGAAGCTTTCTTT	CASRIFLLGTGGTEAFF
few	TRBV5-6	NA	TRBJ2-7	TGTGCCACCCGGATTAGCGGCTCCTACGAGCAGTACTTC	CATRISGSYEQYF
few	TRBV4-3	TRBD1	TRBJ2-1	TGCGCCAGCAGCCAAGGGACAGGGGAGGCCTACAATGAGCAGTTCTTC	CASSQGTGEAYNEQFF
NA	TRBV10-2	NA	TRBJ1-6	TGCGCCAGCAGTGAGCGGTTTGATAATTCACCCCTCCACTTT	CASSERFDNSPLHF
NA	TRBV27	NA	TRBJ1-1	TGTGCCAGCAGTTTTCCCGGGGAGACTGAAGCTTTCTTT	CASSFPGETEAFF
NA	TRBV10-1	NA	TRBJ2-5	TGCGCCAGCAGTGAGGCGTCCTTCGCACGAGAGACCCAGTACTTC	CASSEASFARETQYF